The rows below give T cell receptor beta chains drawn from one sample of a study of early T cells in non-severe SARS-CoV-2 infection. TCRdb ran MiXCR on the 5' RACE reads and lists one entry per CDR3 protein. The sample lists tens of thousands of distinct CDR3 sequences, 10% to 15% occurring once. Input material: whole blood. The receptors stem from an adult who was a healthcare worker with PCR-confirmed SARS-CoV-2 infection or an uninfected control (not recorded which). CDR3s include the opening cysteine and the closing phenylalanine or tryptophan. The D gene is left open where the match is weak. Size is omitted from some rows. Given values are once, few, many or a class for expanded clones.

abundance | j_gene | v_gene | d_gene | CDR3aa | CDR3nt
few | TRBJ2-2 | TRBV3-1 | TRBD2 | CASSQVVPSGGPNTGELFF | TGTGCCAGCAGCCAAGTAGTGCCTAGCGGGGGACCGAACACCGGGGAGCTGTTTTTT
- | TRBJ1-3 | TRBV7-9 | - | CASSLAGARAPGNTIYF | TGTGCCAGCAGCTTAGCTGGGGCCAGGGCCCCTGGAAACACCATATATTTT
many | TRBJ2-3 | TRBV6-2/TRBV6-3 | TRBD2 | CASLGRGGQDTQYF | TGTGCCAGCCTCGGTCGGGGGGGCCAGGATACGCAGTATTTT
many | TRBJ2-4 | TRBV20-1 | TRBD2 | CSAPPTSGGFVAKNIQYF | TGCAGTGCTCCCCCGACTAGCGGGGGGTTCGTAGCCAAAAACATTCAGTACTTC
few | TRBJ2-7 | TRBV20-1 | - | CSASHYEQYF | TGCAGTGCTAGCCACTACGAGCAGTACTTC
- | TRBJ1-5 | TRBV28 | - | CVSTQGNQPQHF | TGTGTCAGCACTCAGGGGAATCAGCCCCAGCATTTT
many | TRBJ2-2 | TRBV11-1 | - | CASSPVLGTGELFF | TGTGCCAGCAGCCCAGTCCTGGGCACCGGGGAGCTGTTTTTT
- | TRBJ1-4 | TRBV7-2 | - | CASSFVGGEKLFF | TGTGCCAGCAGCTTCGTCGGTGGTGAAAAACTGTTTTTT
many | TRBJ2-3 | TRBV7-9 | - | CASSYSRDTQYF | TGTGCCAGCAGCTATTCGAGAGATACGCAGTATTTT
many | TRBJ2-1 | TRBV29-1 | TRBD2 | CSVEDLLGWRGGSNEQFF | TGCAGCGTTGAAGATCTTTTAGGGTGGCGGGGGGGCTCAAATGAGCAGTTCTTC
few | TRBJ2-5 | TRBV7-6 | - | CASSFPGLPQETQYF | TGTGCCAGCAGCTTCCCCGGACTACCCCAAGAGACCCAGTACTTC
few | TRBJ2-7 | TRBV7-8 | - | CASSPVAKAYEQYF | TGTGCCAGCAGCCCAGTAGCGAAAGCCTACGAGCAGTACTTC
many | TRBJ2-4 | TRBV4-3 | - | CASSQNLGWAKNIQYF | TGCGCCAGCAGCCAAAACTTAGGGTGGGCCAAAAACATTCAGTACTTC
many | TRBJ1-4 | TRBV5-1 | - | CASSLGQNEKLFF | TGCGCCAGCAGCTTAGGTCAGAATGAAAAACTGTTTTTT
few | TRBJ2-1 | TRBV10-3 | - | CAITRQGRSYNEQFF | TGTGCCATCACTCGGCAGGGACGGAGCTACAATGAGCAGTTCTTC
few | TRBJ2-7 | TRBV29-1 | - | CSGRDSYYEQYF | TGCAGCGGTAGGGACTCGTACTACGAGCAGTACTTC
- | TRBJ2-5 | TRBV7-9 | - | CASSLEVETQYF | TGTGCCAGCAGCTTGGAGGTGGAGACCCAGTACTTC
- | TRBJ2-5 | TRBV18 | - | CASSPLDPRAETQYF | TGTGCCAGCTCACCCTTGGACCCCAGGGCAGAGACCCAGTACTTC
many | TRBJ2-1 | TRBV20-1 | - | CSARDRGRSYNEQFF | TGCAGTGCTAGAGATCGGGGGCGGAGTTACAATGAGCAGTTCTTC
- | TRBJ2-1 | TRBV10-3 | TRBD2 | CAISRVKLAVYNEQFF | TGTGCCATCAGTCGGGTAAAACTAGCGGTCTACAATGAGCAGTTCTTC
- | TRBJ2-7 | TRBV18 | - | CASSPPYGSYEQYF | TGTGCCAGCTCACCACCTTACGGCTCCTACGAGCAGTACTTC
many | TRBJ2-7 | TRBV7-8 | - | CASSFGSRAYEQYF | TGTGCCAGCAGCTTTGGGAGTAGGGCCTACGAGCAGTACTTC
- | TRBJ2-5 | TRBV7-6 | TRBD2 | CASSFDRWTSGKETQYF | TGTGCCAGCAGCTTCGACCGCTGGACTAGCGGGAAAGAGACCCAGTACTTC
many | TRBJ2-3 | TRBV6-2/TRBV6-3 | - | CASSYGDNTQYF | TGTGCCAGCAGTTACGGGGACAATACGCAGTATTTT
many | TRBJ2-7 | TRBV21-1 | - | CASSTMGLAGAYYEQYF | TGTGCCAGCAGCACAATGGGACTAGCGGGAGCATACTACGAGCAGTACTTC
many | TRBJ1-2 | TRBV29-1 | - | CSVEPPQGERGYTF | TGCAGCGTTGAACCCCCCCAAGGGGAAAGGGGCTACACCTTC
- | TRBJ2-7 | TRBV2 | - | CASRRPYNRGYEQYF | TGTGCCAGCAGAAGACCTTACAATCGGGGCTACGAGCAGTACTTC
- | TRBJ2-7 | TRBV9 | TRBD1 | CASSPTGGREQYF | TGTGCCAGCAGTCCGACAGGGGGGCGGGAGCAGTACTTC
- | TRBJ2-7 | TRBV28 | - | CASSWGPRYEQYF | TGTGCCAGCAGTTGGGGCCCCCGTTACGAGCAGTACTTC
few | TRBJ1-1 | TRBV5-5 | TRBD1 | CASSGSGGRTEAFF | TGTGCCAGCAGCGGATCAGGGGGCAGGACTGAAGCTTTCTTT
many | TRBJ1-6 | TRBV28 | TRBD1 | CASSFLDRGGTPLHF | TGTGCCAGCAGTTTCCTAGACAGGGGCGGTACACCCCTCCACTTT
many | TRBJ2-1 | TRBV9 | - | CASSVGTRDINEQFF | TGTGCCAGCAGCGTAGGTACCCGGGACATTAATGAGCAGTTCTTC
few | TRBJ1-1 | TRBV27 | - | CASSWGMNTEAFF | TGTGCCAGCAGTTGGGGGATGAACACTGAAGCTTTCTTT
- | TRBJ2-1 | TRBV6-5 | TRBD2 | CASSPSSGGSYNEQFF | TGTGCCAGCAGTCCCTCTAGCGGGGGGTCCTACAATGAGCAGTTCTTC
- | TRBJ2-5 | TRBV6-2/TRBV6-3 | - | CATADFQETQYF | TGTGCCACCGCTGACTTCCAAGAGACCCAGTACTTC
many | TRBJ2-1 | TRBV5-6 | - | CASSPVGTFSPEQFF | TGTGCCAGCAGCCCTGTCGGCACCTTCTCTCCTGAGCAGTTCTTC
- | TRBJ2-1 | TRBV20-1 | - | CSAIRGYEQFF | TGCAGTGCGATTAGGGGCTATGAGCAGTTCTTC
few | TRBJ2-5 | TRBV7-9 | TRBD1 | CASSSGTGKETQYF | TGTGCCAGCAGCTCAGGGACAGGGAAGGAGACCCAGTACTTC
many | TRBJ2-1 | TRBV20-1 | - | CSARGGVRDHSYNEQFF | TGCAGTGCTAGAGGTGGGGTCCGGGACCACTCCTACAATGAGCAGTTCTTC
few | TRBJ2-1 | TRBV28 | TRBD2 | CASSQLAGGGLYEQFF | TGTGCCAGCAGCCAACTAGCGGGAGGGGGTTTGTATGAGCAGTTCTTC
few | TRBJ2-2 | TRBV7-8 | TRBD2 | CASSLAHYRGGITGELFF | TGTGCCAGCAGCTTAGCGCATTACCGCGGGGGAATTACCGGGGAGCTGTTTTTT
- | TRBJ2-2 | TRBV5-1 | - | CASRDGPNTGELFF | TGCGCCAGCAGGGACGGCCCGAACACCGGGGAGCTGTTTTTT
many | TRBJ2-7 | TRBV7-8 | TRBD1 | CASSRQGLGYEQYF | TGTGCCAGCAGTCGACAGGGATTAGGCTACGAGCAGTACTTC
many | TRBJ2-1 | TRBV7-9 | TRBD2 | CASSGDYPWQFF | TGTGCCAGCAGCGGGGACTATCCATGGCAGTTCTTC
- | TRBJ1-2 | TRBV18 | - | CASSPPESNYGYTF | TGTGCCAGCTCACCACCGGAGAGTAACTATGGCTACACCTTC
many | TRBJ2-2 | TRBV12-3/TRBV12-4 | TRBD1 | CASSGGPNTGELFF | TGTGCCAGTTCAGGGGGACCGAACACCGGGGAGCTGTTTTTT
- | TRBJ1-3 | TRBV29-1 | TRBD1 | CSVEGDRTSGNTIYF | TGCAGCGTTGAGGGGGACAGGACCTCTGGAAACACCATATATTTT
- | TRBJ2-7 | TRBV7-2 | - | CASSLAGTGYEQYF | TGTGCCAGCAGCTTAGCAGGGACGGGGTACGAGCAGTACTTC
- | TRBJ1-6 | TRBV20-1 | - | CSAGRVDSPLHF | TGCAGTGCTGGCAGGGTGGATTCACCCCTCCACTTT
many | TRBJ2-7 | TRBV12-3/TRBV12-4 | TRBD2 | CASREGLANTYEQYF | TGTGCCTCCCGGGAGGGGCTAGCGAATACCTACGAGCAGTACTTC
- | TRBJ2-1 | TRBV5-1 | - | CASSPLRGGPSSSYNEQFF | TGCGCCAGCAGCCCCTTGAGGGGGGGCCCCTCGAGCTCCTACAATGAGCAGTTCTTC
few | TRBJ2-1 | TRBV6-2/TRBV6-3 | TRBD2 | CASTSAGGPLDEQFF | TGTGCCAGCACTTCAGCGGGGGGGCCTCTGGATGAGCAGTTCTTC
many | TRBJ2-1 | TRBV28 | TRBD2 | CASSFPRLAGFTSYNEQFF | TGTGCCAGCAGTTTTCCTCGACTAGCGGGATTTACCTCCTACAATGAGCAGTTCTTC
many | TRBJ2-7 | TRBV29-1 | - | CSVELSGVLYEQYF | TGCAGCGTTGAATTGTCAGGGGTCCTCTACGAGCAGTACTTC
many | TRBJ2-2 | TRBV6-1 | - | CASSEVWGELFF | TGTGCCAGCAGTGAAGTTTGGGGGGAGCTGTTTTTT
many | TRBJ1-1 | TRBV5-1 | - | CASSFGSEAFF | TGCGCCAGCAGCTTCGGCAGTGAAGCTTTCTTT
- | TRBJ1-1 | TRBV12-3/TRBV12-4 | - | CASSHTRVASEAFF | TGTGCCAGCAGCCATACTCGAGTCGCCTCCGAAGCTTTCTTT
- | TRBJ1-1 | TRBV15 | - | CATSGPLVGTEAFF | TGTGCCACTTCGGGCCCTCTAGTCGGCACTGAAGCTTTCTTT